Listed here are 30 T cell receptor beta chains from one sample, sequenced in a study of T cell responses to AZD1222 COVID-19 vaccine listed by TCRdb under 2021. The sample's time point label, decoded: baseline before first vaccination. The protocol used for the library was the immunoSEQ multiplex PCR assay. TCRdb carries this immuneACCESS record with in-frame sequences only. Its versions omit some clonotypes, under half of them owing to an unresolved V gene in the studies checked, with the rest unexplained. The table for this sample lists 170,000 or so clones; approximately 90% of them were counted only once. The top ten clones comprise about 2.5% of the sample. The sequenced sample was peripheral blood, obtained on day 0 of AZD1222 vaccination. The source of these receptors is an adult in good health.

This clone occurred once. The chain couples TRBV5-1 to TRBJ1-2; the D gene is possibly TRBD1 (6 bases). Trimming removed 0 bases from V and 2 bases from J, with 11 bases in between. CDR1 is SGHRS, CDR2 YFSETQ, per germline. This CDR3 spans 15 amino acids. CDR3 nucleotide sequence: TGCGCCAGCAGCTTGGTAGTGGGGGCAAACTATGGCTACACCTTC. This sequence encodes CASSLVVGANYGYTF.

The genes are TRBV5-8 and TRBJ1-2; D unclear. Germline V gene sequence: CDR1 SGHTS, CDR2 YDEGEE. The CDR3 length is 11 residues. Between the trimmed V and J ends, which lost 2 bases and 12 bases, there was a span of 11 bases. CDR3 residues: CASSFSGSHTF. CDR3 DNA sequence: TGTGCCAGCAGCTTTTCGGGATCTCACACCTTC.

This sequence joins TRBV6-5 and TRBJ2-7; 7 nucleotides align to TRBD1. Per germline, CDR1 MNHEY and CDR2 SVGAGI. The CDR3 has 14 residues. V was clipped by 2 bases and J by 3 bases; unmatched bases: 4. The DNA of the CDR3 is TGTGCCAGCAGTTACCGACAGGGCGACTACGAGCAGTACTTC. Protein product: CASSYRQGDYEQYF.

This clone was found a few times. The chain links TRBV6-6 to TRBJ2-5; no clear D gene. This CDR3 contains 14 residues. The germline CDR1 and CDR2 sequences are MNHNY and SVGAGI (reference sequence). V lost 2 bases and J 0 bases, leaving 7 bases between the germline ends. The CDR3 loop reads CASSYVTDQETQYF. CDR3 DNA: TGTGCCAGCAGTTACGTAACAGACCAAGAGACCCAGTACTTC.

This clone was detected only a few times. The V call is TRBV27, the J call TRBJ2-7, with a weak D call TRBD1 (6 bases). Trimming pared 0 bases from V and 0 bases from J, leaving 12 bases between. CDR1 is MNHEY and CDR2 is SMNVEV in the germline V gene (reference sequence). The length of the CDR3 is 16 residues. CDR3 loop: CASSLSGTPVSYEQYF. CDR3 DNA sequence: TGTGCCAGCAGTTTATCCGGGACACCAGTCTCCTACGAGCAGTACTTC.

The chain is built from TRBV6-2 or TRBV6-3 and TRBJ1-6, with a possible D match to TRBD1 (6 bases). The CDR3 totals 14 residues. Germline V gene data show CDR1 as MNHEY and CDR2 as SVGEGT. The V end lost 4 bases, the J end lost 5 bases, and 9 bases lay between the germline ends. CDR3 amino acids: CASSSNRDNSPLHF. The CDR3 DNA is TGTGCCAGCAGTTCGAACAGGGATAATTCACCCCTCCACTTT.

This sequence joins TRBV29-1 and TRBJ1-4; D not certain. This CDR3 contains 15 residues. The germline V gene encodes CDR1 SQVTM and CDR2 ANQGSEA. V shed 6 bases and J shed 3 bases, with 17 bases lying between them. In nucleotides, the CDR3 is TGCAGCGTCGCCCAACAAGTAACGGCTAATGAAAAACTGTTTTTT. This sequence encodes CSVAQQVTANEKLFF.

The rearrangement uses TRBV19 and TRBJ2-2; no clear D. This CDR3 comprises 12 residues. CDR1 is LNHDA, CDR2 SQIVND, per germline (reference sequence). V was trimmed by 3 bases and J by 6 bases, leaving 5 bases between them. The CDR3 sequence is CASSIWAGELFF. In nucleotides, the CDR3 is TGTGCCAGTAGTATCTGGGCCGGGGAGCTGTTTTTT.

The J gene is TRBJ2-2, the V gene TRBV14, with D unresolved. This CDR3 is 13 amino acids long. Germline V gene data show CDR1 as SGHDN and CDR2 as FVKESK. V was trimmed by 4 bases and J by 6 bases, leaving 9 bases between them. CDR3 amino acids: CASSLQSPGELFF. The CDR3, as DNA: TGTGCCAGCAGCCTCCAATCCCCCGGGGAGCTGTTTTTT.

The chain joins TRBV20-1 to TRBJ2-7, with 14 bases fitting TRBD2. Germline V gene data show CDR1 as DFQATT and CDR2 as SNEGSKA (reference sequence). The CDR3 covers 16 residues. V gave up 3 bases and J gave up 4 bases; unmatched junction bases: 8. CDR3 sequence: CSASGPGLAGAYEQYF. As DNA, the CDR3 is TGCAGTGCTAGTGGGCCGGGACTAGCGGGAGCGTACGAGCAGTACTTC.

The CDR3 is CASSLAGTGGRETQYF. CDR3 sequence (DNA): TGTGCCAGCAGCTTAGCCGGGACAGGGGGCAGAGAGACCCAGTACTTC. The chain joins TRBV7-2 to TRBJ2-5; 12 bases are a match to TRBD1. V lost 0 bases to trimming and J lost 4 bases; unmatched junction nucleotides: 3. Germline CDR1 SGHTA, CDR2 FQGNSA. The CDR3 covers 16 residues.

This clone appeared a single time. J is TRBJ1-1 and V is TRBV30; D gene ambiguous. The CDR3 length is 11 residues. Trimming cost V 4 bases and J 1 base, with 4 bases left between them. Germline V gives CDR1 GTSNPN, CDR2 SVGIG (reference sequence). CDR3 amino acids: CAWMPNTEAFF. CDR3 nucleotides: TGTGCCTGGATGCCGAACACTGAAGCTTTCTTT.

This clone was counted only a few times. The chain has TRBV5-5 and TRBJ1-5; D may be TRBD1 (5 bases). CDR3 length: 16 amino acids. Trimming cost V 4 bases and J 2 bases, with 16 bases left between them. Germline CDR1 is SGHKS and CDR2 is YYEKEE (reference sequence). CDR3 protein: CASSLIGGVGNQPQHF. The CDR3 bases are TGTGCCAGCAGCCTGATTGGGGGGGTAGGCAATCAGCCCCAGCATTTT.

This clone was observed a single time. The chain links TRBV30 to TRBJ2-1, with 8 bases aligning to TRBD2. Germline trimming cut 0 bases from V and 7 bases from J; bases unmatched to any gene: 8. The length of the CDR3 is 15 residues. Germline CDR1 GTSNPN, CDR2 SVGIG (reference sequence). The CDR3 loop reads CAWSVRQREHNEQFF. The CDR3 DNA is TGTGCCTGGAGTGTACGCCAGCGGGAGCATAATGAGCAGTTCTTC.

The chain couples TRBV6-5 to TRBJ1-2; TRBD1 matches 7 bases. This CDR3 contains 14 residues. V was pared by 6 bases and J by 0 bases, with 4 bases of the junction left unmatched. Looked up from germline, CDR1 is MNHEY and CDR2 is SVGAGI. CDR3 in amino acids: CASSLQGTNYGYTF. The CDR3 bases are TGTGCCAGCAGCCTACAGGGGACTAACTATGGCTACACCTTC.

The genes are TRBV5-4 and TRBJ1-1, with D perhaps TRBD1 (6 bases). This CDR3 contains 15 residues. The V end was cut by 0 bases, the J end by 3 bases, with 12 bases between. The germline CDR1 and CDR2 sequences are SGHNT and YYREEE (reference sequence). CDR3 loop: CASSLGTGRDTEAFF. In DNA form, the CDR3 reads TGTGCCAGCAGCTTGGGCACAGGGAGGGACACTGAAGCTTTCTTT.

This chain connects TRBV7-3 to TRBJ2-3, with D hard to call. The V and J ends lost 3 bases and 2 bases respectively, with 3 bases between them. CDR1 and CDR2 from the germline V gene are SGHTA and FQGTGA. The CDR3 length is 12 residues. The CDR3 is CASSFHTDTQYF. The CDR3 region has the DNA TGTGCCAGCAGCTTTCACACAGATACGCAGTATTTT.

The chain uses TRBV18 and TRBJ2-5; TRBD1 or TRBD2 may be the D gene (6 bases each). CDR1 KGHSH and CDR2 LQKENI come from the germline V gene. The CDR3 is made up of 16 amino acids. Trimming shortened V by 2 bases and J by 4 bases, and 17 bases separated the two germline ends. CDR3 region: CASSPNGGPRGETQYF. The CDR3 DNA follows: TGTGCCAGCTCACCAAACGGGGGCCCCAGGGGAGAGACCCAGTACTTC. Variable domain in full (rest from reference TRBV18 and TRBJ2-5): NAGVMQNPRHLVRRRGQEARLRCSPMKGHSHVYWYRQLPEEGLKFMVYLQKENIIDESGMPKERFSAEFPKEGPSILRIQQVVRGDSAAYFCASSPNGGPRGETQYFGPGTRLLVL.

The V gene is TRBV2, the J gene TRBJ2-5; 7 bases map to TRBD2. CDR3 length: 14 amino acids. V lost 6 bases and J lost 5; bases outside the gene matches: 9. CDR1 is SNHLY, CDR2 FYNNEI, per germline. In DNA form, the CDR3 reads TGTGCCAGCAGACCCGGCGGGGGAGAGGAGACCCAGTACTTC. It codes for CASRPGGGEETQYF.

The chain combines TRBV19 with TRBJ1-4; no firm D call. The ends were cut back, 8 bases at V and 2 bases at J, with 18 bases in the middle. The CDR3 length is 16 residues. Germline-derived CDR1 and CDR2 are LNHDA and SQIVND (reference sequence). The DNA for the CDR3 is TGTGCCAGTTCCGTGTCACCAGGCCGTACTAATGAAAAACTGTTTTTT. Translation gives CASSVSPGRTNEKLFF.

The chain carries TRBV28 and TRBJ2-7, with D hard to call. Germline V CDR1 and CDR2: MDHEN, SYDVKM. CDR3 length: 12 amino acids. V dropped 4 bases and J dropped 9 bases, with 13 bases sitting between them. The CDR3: CASSSPVALQYF. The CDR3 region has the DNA TGTGCCAGCAGTTCCCCGGTGGCTTTGCAGTACTTC. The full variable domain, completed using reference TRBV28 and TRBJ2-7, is DVKVTQSSRYLVKRTGEKVFLECVQDMDHENMFWYRQDPGLGLRLIYFSYDVKMKEKGDIPEGYSVSREKKERFSLILESASTNQTSMYLCASSSPVALQYFGPGTRLTVT.

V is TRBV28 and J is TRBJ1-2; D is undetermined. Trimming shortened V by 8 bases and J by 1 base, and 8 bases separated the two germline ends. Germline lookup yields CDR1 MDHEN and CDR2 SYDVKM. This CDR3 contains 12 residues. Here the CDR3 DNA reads TGTGCCAGCTCAGTCGTTAACTATGGCTACACCTTC. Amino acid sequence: CASSVVNYGYTF.

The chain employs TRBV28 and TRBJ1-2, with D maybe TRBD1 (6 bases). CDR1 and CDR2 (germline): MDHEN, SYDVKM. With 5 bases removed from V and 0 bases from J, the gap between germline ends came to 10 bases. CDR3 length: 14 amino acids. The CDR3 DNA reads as TGTGCCAGCAGTCCCTGGACAGCTAACTATGGCTACACCTTC. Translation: CASSPWTANYGYTF.

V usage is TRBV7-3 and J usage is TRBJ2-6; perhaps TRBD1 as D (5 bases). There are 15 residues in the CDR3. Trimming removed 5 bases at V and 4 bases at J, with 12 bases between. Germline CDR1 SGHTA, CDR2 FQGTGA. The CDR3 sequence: CASSIQGPGANVLTF. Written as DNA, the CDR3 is TGTGCCAGCAGCATCCAGGGTCCCGGGGCCAACGTCCTGACTTTC. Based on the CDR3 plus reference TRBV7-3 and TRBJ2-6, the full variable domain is GAGVSQTPSNKVTEKGKYVELRCDPISGHTALYWYRQSLGQGPEFLIYFQGTGAADDSGLPNDRFFAVRPEGSVSTLKIQRTERGDSAVYLCASSIQGPGANVLTFGAGSRLTVL.

The CDR3 region has the DNA TGTGCCAGTAGGCAGGTAGGAGAGACCCAGTACTTC. Translating it yields CASRQVGETQYF. This rearrangement joins TRBV19 to TRBJ2-5; D is unclear. The CDR3 length is 12 residues. Germline V gene data show CDR1 as LNHDA and CDR2 as SQIVND (reference sequence). Trimming left V 6 bases short and J 4 bases short, with 9 bases between.

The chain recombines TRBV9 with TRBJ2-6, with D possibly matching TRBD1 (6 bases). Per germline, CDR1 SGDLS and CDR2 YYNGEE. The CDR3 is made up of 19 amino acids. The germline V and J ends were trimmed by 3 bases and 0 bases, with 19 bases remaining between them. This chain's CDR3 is CASSAPPGQTLSGANVLTF. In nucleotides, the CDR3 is TGTGCCAGCAGCGCTCCCCCCGGACAGACTCTCTCTGGGGCCAACGTCCTGACTTTC.

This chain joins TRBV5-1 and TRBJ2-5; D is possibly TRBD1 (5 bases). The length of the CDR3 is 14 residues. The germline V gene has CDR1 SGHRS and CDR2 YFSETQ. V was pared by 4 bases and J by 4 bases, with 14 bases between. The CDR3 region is CASSPQGAGETQYF. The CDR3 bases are TGCGCCAGCAGCCCTCAGGGCGCAGGAGAGACCCAGTACTTC.

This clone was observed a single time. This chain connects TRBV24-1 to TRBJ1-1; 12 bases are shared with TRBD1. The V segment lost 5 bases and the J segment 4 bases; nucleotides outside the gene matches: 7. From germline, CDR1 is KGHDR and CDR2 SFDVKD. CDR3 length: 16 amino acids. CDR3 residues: CATSGGQGATATEAFF. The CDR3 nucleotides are TGTGCCACCAGTGGGGGACAGGGGGCCACGGCCACTGAAGCTTTCTTT.

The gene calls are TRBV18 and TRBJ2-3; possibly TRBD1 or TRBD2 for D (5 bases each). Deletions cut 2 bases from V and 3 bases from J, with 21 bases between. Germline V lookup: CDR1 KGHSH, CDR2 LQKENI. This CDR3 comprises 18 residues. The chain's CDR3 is CASSPRGPGIERTDTQYF. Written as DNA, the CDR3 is TGTGCCAGCTCACCAAGAGGGCCAGGGATAGAGAGGACAGATACGCAGTATTTT.

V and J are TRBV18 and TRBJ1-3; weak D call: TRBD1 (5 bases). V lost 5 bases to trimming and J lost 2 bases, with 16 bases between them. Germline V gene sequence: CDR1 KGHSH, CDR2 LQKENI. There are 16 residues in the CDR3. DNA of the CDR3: TGTGCCAGCTCATCCCCTCCCAGGGTTCCTGGAAACACCATATATTTT. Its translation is CASSSPPRVPGNTIYF.